This record looks at one TCR beta chain sequence and its context. This specimen comes from a study of blood T cell repertoires in COVID-19. In the study overall: Sites in the United States, Italy and Spain provided acute and convalescent COVID-19 samples. Sources were T cells, B-cell-depleted T cells, or PBMCs; the material itself was cDNA or gDNA.

In the original processing: Amplification from reference gene primers served as the basis for estimated nucleated cell counts. The repertoire was sequenced with immunoSEQ multiplex PCR; TCRdb's copy has only in-frame clones and lacks some. V and J calls and clone size come straight from that table; D and trimming were deduced from the DNA. Altogether tens of thousands of clones are present, roughly 86% being singletons, with the ten largest covering approximately 10%. The sequenced material came from peripheral blood. The TCR was taken from a man between 70 and 80 years old with active COVID-19.

The CDR3 region has the DNA TGTGCCAGCAGCTTAGGTCCAGCGGCGGGGGAGACCCAGTACTTC. Translation: CASSLGPAAGETQYF. The rearrangement joins TRBV11-3 to TRBJ2-5; TRBD2 might be the D (6 bases). Germline CDR1 is SGHNT and CDR2 is YENEEA. V gave up 1 base and J gave up 5 bases, with 14 bases separating them. This CDR3 comprises 15 residues.